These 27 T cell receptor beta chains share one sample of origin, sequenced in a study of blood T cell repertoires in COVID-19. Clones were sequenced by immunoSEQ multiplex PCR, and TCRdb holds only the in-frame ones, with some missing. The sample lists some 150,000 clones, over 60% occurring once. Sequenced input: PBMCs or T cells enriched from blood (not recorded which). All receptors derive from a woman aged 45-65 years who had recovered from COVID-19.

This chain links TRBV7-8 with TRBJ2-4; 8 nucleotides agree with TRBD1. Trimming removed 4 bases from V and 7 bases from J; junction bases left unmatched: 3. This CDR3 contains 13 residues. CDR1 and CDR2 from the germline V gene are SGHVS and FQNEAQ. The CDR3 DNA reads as TGTGCCAGCAGCTCGGGACAGGTGAACATTCAGTACTTC. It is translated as CASSSGQVNIQYF.

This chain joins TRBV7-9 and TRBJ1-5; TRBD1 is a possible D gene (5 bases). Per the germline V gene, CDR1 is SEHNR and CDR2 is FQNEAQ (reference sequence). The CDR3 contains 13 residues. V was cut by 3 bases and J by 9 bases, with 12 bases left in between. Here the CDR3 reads CASSLDQGWPQHF. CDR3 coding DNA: TGTGCCAGCAGCTTGGACCAGGGATGGCCCCAGCATTTT. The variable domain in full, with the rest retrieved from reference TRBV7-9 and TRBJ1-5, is DTGVSQNPRHKITKRGQNVTFRCDPISEHNRLYWYRQTLGQGPEFLTYFQNEAQLEKSRLLSDRFSAERPKGSFSTLEIQRTEQGDSAMYLCASSLDQGWPQHFGDGTRLSIL.

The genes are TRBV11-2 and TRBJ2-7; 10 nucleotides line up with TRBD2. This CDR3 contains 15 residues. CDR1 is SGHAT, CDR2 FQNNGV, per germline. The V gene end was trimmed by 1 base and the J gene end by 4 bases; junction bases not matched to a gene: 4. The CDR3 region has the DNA TGTGCCAGCAGCTTAGTGACTAGCGGGCCATACGAGCAGTACTTC. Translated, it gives CASSLVTSGPYEQYF. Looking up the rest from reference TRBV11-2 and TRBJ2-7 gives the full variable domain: EAGVAQSPRYKIIEKRQSVAFWCNPISGHATLYWYQQILGQGPKLLIQFQNNGVVDDSQLPKDRFSAERLKGVDSTLKIQPAKLEDSAVYLCASSLVTSGPYEQYFGPGTRLTVT.

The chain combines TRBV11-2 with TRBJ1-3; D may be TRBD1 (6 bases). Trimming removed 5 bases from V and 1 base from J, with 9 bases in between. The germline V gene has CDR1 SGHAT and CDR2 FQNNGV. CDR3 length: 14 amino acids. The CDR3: CASSPQGSGNTIYF. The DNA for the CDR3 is TGTGCCAGCAGCCCTCAGGGGTCTGGAAACACCATATATTTT.

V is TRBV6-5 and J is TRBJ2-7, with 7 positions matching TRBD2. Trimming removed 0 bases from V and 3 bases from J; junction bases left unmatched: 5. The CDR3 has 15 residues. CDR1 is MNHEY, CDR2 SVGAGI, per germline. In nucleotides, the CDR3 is TGTGCCAGCAGTTACTCGACGGGAGGATACTACGAGCAGTACTTC. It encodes CASSYSTGGYYEQYF.

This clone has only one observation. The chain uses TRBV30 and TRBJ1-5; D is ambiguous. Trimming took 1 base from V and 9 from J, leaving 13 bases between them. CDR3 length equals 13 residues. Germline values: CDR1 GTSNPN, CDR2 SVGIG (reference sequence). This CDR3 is CAWSGRAEGPQHF. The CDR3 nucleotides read TGTGCCTGGAGTGGACGGGCAGAGGGGCCCCAGCATTTT.

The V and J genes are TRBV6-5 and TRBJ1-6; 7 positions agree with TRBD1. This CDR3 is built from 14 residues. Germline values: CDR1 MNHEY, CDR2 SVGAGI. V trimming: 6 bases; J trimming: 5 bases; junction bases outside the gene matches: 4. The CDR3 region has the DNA TGTGCCAGCAGGGGGGACAGAAATAATTCACCCCTCCACTTT. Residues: CASRGDRNNSPLHF.

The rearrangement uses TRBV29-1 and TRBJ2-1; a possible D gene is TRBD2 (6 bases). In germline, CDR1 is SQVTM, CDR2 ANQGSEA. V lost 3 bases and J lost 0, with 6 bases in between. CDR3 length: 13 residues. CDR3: CSVDGSSYNEQFF. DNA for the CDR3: TGCAGCGTTGACGGGAGCTCCTACAATGAGCAGTTCTTC.

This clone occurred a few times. CDR3 region: CASSPLSGSSYNEQFF. The CDR3 DNA reads as TGCGCCAGCAGCCCTCTTAGCGGGAGCTCCTACAATGAGCAGTTCTTC. The rearrangement links TRBV5-1 to TRBJ2-1; 9 bases map to TRBD2. This CDR3 spans 16 amino acids. V shed 4 bases and J 0 bases; nucleotides not matched to a gene: 5. Germline-derived CDR1 and CDR2 are SGHRS and YFSETQ.

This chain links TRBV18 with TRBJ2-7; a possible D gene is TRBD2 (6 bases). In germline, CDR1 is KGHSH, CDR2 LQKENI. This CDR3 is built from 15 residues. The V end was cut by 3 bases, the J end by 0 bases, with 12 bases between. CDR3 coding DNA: TGTGCCAGCTCACCTTCTAGCGAGCCCTCCTACGAGCAGTACTTC. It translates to CASSPSSEPSYEQYF. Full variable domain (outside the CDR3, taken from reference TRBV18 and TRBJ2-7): NAGVMQNPRHLVRRRGQEARLRCSPMKGHSHVYWYRQLPEEGLKFMVYLQKENIIDESGMPKERFSAEFPKEGPSILRIQQVVRGDSAAYFCASSPSSEPSYEQYFGPGTRLTVT.

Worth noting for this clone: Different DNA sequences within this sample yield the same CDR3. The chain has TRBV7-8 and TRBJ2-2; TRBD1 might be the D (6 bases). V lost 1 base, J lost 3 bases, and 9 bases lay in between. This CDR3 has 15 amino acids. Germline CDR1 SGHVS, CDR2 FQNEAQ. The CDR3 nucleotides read TGTGCCAGCAGCTTAGGGGGGCGCGACACCGGGGAGCTGTTTTTT. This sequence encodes CASSLGGRDTGELFF.

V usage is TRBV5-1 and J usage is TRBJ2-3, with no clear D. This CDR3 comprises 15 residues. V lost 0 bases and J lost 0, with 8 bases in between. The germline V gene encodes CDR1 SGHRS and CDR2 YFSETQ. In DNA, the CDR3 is TGCGCCAGCAGCTTGGCCAGACTGAGCACAGATACGCAGTATTTT. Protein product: CASSLARLSTDTQYF.

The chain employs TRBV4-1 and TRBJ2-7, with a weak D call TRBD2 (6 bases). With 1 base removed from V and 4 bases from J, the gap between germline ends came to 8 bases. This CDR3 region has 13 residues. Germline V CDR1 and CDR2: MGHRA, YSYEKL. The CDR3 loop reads CASSQGLGYEQYF. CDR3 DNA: TGCGCCAGCAGCCAAGGACTAGGTTACGAGCAGTACTTC.

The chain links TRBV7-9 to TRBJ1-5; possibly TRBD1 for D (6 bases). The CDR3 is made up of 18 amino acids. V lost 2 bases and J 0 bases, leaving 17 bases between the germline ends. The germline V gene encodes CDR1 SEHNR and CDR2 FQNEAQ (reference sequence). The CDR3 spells CASSLMDSPTYSNQPQHF. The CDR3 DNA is TGTGCCAGCAGCTTAATGGACAGCCCCACTTATAGCAATCAGCCCCAGCATTTT.

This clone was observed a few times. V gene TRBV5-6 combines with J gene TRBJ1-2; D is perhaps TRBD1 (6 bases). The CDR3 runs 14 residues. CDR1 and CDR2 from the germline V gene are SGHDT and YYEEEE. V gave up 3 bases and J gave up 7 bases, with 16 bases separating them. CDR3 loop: CASSSTTGELGYTF. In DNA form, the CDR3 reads TGTGCCAGCAGCTCGACGACAGGTGAACTTGGCTACACCTTC.

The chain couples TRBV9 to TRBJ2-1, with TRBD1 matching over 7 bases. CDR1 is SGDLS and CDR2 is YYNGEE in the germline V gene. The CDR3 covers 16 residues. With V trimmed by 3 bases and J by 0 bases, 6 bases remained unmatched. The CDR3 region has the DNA TGTGCCAGCAGCGGCCAAGGGGGCCCCTCCTACAATGAGCAGTTCTTC. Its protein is CASSGQGGPSYNEQFF.

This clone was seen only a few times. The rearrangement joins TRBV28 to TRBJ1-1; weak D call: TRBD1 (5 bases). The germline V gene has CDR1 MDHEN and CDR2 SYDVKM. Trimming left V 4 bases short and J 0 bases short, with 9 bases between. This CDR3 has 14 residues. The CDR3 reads CASSWGRLNTEAFF. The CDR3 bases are TGTGCCAGCAGTTGGGGCAGACTGAACACTGAAGCTTTCTTT. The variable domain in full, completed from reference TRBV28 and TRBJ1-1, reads DVKVTQSSRYLVKRTGEKVFLECVQDMDHENMFWYRQDPGLGLRLIYFSYDVKMKEKGDIPEGYSVSREKKERFSLILESASTNQTSMYLCASSWGRLNTEAFFGQGTRLTVV.

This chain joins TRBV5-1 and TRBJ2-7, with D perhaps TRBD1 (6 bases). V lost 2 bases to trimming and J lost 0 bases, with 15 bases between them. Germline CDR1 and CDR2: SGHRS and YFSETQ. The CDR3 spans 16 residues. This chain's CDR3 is CASSFLPGQSSYEQYF. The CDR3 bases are TGCGCCAGCAGCTTCCTTCCAGGACAGAGCTCCTACGAGCAGTACTTC.

The CDR3 sequence: CASPFLHLLFF. The CDR3 DNA is TGTGCCTCACCGTTTTTACACCTCCTGTTCTTC. V usage is TRBV24-1 and J usage is TRBJ2-1, with no clear D. The length of the CDR3 is 11 residues. V was cut by 12 bases and J by 15 bases, with 20 bases left in between. Germline CDR1 and CDR2: KGHDR and SFDVKD.

CDR3 in DNA: TGTGCCAGTAGTATAGAAAGGACACGCTCTGGAAACACCATATATTTT. It yields the protein CASSIERTRSGNTIYF. The chain has TRBV19 and TRBJ1-3; perhaps TRBD1 as D (5 bases). The germline V and J ends were trimmed by 0 bases and 0 bases, with 9 bases remaining between them. This CDR3 contains 16 residues. Per the germline V gene, CDR1 is LNHDA and CDR2 is SQIVND (reference sequence).

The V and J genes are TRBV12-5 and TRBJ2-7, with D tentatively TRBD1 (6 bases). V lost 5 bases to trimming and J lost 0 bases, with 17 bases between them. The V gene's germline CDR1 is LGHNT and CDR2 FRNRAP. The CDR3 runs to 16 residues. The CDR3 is CASGLATGTGSYEQYF. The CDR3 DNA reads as TGTGCTAGTGGTCTGGCCACAGGGACCGGCTCCTACGAGCAGTACTTC.

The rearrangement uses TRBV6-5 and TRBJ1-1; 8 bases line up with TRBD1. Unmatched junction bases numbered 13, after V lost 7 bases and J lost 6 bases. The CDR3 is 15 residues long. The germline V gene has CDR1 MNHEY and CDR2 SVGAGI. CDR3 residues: CASIRGGTGGPEAFF. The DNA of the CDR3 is TGTGCCAGCATTCGAGGAGGTACAGGGGGGCCTGAAGCTTTCTTT.

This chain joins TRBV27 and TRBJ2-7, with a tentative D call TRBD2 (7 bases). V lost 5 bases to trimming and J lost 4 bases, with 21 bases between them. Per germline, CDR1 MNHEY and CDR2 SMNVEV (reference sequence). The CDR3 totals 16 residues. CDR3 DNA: TGTGCCAGCAGTCCCCGGGGAGGGGGGTCCCTTTACGAGCAGTACTTC. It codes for CASSPRGGGSLYEQYF.

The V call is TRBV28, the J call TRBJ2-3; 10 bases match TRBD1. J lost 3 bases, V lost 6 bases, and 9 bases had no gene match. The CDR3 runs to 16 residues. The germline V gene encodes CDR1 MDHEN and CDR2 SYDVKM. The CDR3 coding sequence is TGTGCCAGCAGCCCCTCCACGGGACAGGGGACAGATACGCAGTATTTT. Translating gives CASSPSTGQGTDTQYF.

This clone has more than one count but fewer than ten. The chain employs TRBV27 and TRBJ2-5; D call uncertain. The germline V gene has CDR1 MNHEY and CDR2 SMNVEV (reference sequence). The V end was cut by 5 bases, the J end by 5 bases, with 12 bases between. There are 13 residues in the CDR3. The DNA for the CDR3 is TGTGCCAGCAGTCGCGAGCGTTGGGAGACCCAGTACTTC. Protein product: CASSRERWETQYF.

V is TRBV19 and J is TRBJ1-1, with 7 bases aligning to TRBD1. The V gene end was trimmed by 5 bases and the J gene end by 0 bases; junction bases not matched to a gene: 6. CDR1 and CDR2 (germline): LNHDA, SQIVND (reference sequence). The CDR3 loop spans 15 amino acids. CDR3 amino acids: CASSRTGRMNTEAFF. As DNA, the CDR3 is TGTGCCAGTAGTCGGACAGGACGAATGAACACTGAAGCTTTCTTT.

In DNA, the CDR3 is TGTGCCAGCAGCGGACAGGGGAGTGGAGATACGCAGTATTTT. Translation gives CASSGQGSGDTQYF. This chain connects TRBV2 to TRBJ2-3, with 9 bases lining up with TRBD1. Germline V lookup: CDR1 SNHLY, CDR2 FYNNEI. The V segment lost 6 bases and the J segment 5 bases; nucleotides outside the gene matches: 6. The CDR3 totals 14 residues.